Below, 16 T cell receptor beta chains from the same sample are listed, as sequenced in a study of T cell repertoires in ileal Crohn's disease. As for time point: neoterminal ileum biopsy at postoperative endoscopy, about 6 months after surgery. TCRdb keeps only in-frame clones here, not all; method: immunoSEQ multiplex PCR. Of around 9,200 clones listed, roughly 85% are singletons. Sequencing was done on a sample of ileal tissue. These receptors all stem from an adult with Crohn's disease.

The gene calls are TRBV5-6 and TRBJ2-3, with 9 bases aligning to TRBD1. The CDR3 runs to 16 residues. Germline CDR1 reads SGHDT; CDR2 reads YYEEEE. The V segment lost 4 bases and the J segment 4 bases; nucleotides outside the gene matches: 10. In DNA, the CDR3 is TGTGCCAGCAGCACGACAGGGGGGATTCAGGCAGATACGCAGTATTTT. Translated: CASSTTGGIQADTQYF.

CDR3 in DNA: TGTGCCAGCACTAAAATGCAGTATTTT. Translation: CASTKMQYF. The chain is built from TRBV6-5 and TRBJ2-3; D remains unclear. This CDR3 has 9 residues. Germline-derived CDR1 and CDR2 are MNHEY and SVGAGI. V was clipped by 7 bases and J by 11 bases, with 7 bases between them.

The table lists this clone with a count of one. The chain uses TRBV5-4 and TRBJ2-4, with 7 positions matching TRBD1. Trimming at V came to 4 bases and at J to 0 bases, leaving 10 bases not matched to a gene. This CDR3 spans 17 amino acids. The germline CDR1 and CDR2 sequences are SGHNT and YYREEE (reference sequence). CDR3 sequence (DNA): TGTGCCAGCAGCAGAATGGGACAGTACTTAGCCAAAAACATTCAGTACTTC. Translated, it gives CASSRMGQYLAKNIQYF.

V is TRBV5-4 and J is TRBJ2-1, with 8 bases lining up with TRBD1. Trimming cost V 0 bases and J 7 bases; bases outside gene matches: 3. From germline, CDR1 is SGHNT and CDR2 YYREEE (reference sequence). CDR3 length: 14 residues. CDR3 bases: TGTGCCAGCAGCTTGGTGGGGACAGGTAATGAGCAGTTCTTC. It translates to CASSLVGTGNEQFF. Looking up the rest from reference TRBV5-4 and TRBJ2-1 gives the full variable domain: ETGVTQSPTHLIKTRGQQVTLRCSSQSGHNTVSWYQQALGQGPQFIFQYYREEENGRGNFPPRFSGLQFPNYSSELNVNALELDDSALYLCASSLVGTGNEQFFGPGTRLTVL.

The V gene is TRBV29-1, the J gene TRBJ2-5; possibly TRBD1 for D (5 bases). There are 13 residues in the CDR3. V was pared by 4 bases and J by 4 bases, with 13 bases between. CDR1 is SQVTM, CDR2 ANQGSEA, per germline. The CDR3 DNA reads as TGCAGCGTTGCCAGGGCTTTCGGAGAGACCCAGTACTTC. This sequence encodes CSVARAFGETQYF.

V and J are TRBV2 and TRBJ2-5; D possibly corresponds to TRBD1 (5 bases). The length of the CDR3 is 14 residues. Trimming took off 7 bases at V and 2 bases at J, with 14 bases between the two ends. Looked up from germline, CDR1 is SNHLY and CDR2 is FYNNEI. The CDR3 loop is CASIERGWQETQYF. The DNA of the CDR3 is TGTGCCAGCATCGAAAGGGGTTGGCAAGAGACCCAGTACTTC.

The chain carries TRBV6-1 and TRBJ2-3, with D possibly matching TRBD1 (5 bases). The CDR3 is made up of 13 amino acids. Trimming removed 3 bases from V and 5 bases from J, with 9 bases in between. From germline, CDR1 is MNHNS and CDR2 SASEGT. DNA of the CDR3: TGTGCCAGCAGTGACAGGGCCAAAGATACGCAGTATTTT. It encodes CASSDRAKDTQYF.

The chain combines TRBV19 with TRBJ2-3; D may be TRBD2 (6 bases). The CDR3 is 12 amino acids. V gave up 3 bases and J gave up 9 bases, with 10 bases separating them. In germline, CDR1 is LNHDA, CDR2 SQIVND (reference sequence). The CDR3 coding sequence is TGTGCCAGTAGTATTTGGGGGGAGACGCAGTATTTT. This translates into CASSIWGETQYF.

The V gene is TRBV7-6, the J gene TRBJ2-7; 9 nucleotides agree with TRBD2. The V segment lost 2 bases and the J segment 6 bases; nucleotides outside the gene matches: 8. The V gene's germline CDR1 is SGHVS and CDR2 FNYEAQ. The CDR3 covers 15 residues. The CDR3 spells CASSLYAGGPSEQYF. The CDR3, as DNA: TGTGCCAGCAGCTTATACGCGGGAGGGCCCTCCGAGCAGTACTTC.

This chain connects TRBV7-6 to TRBJ1-2; D possibly corresponds to TRBD1 (6 bases). This CDR3 contains 15 residues. V lost 5 bases and J lost 3, with 16 bases in between. Looked up from germline, CDR1 is SGHVS and CDR2 is FNYEAQ. In DNA, the CDR3 is TGTGCCAGCAGCGGGATAAGGGGGACGGACTATGGCTACACCTTC. Protein: CASSGIRGTDYGYTF.

This clone was counted only a few times. The V call is TRBV5-4, the J call TRBJ2-2; perhaps TRBD1 as D (6 bases). The CDR3 has 12 residues. V was cut by 9 bases and J by 4 bases, with 10 bases left in between. CDR1 and CDR2 (germline): SGHNT, YYREEE (reference sequence). Written as DNA, the CDR3 is TGTGCCACCGGACAGATCACCGGGGAGCTGTTTTTT. Its protein product is CATGQITGELFF. Full variable domain (missing parts from reference TRBV5-4 and TRBJ2-2): ETGVTQSPTHLIKTRGQQVTLRCSSQSGHNTVSWYQQALGQGPQFIFQYYREEENGRGNFPPRFSGLQFPNYSSELNVNALELDDSALYLCATGQITGELFFGEGSRLTVL.

The chain combines TRBV7-9 with TRBJ1-1; the D is unclear. Trimming removed 2 bases from V and 3 bases from J, with 4 bases in between. The CDR3 is 12 residues long. The V gene's germline CDR1 is SEHNR and CDR2 FQNEAQ (reference sequence). The CDR3 reads CASSLSDTEAFF. CDR3 DNA: TGTGCCAGCAGCTTATCGGACACTGAAGCTTTCTTT.

The chain has TRBV19 and TRBJ1-4; TRBD1 matches at 7 bases. Per the germline V gene, CDR1 is LNHDA and CDR2 is SQIVND (reference sequence). The length of the CDR3 is 15 residues. V dropped 5 bases and J dropped 0; count of bases not matched to a gene: 3. The CDR3 DNA follows: TGTGCCAGTAGTGTCGGGACAGCAACTAATGAAAAACTGTTTTTT. Protein product: CASSVGTATNEKLFF.

The rearrangement joins TRBV7-9 to TRBJ1-1, with D perhaps matching TRBD1 (6 bases). Germline V CDR1 and CDR2: SEHNR, FQNEAQ (reference sequence). V dropped 0 bases and J dropped 4 bases, with 12 bases sitting between them. The CDR3 is 15 amino acids. Here the CDR3 DNA reads TGTGCCAGCAGCTTAGCGGCACAGGGCTTCACTGAAGCTTTCTTT. It is translated as CASSLAAQGFTEAFF. The whole variable domain, remainder taken from reference TRBV7-9 and TRBJ1-1, is DTGVSQNPRHKITKRGQNVTFRCDPISEHNRLYWYRQTLGQGPEFLTYFQNEAQLEKSRLLSDRFSAERPKGSFSTLEIQRTEQGDSAMYLCASSLAAQGFTEAFFGQGTRLTVV.

The chain couples TRBV6-5 to TRBJ2-1; D might be TRBD1 (6 bases). CDR3 length: 14 amino acids. Trimming stripped 0 bases from V and 9 bases from J, with 12 bases between. The germline CDR1 and CDR2 sequences are MNHEY and SVGAGI. In DNA form, the CDR3 reads TGTGCCAGCAGTTACTCGAGGGGGTCGGCTGAGCAGTTCTTC. Its protein product is CASSYSRGSAEQFF.

This clone turned up a few times. A read error may produce the germline difference seen at one junction end. This chain links TRBV2 with TRBJ1-1; tentative D call: TRBD1 (5 bases). Germline CDR1 SNHLY, CDR2 FYNNEI. The CDR3 consists of 12 residues. CDR3 sequence: CASSDGTTEAFF. In DNA form, the CDR3 reads TGCGCCAGCAGCGACGGGACTACTGAAGCTTTCTTT.